The source of this T cell receptor beta chain is a study of cytomegalovirus exposure and HLA in healthy donors. Study observations and caveats: The study listed under 200 cytomegalovirus-associated TCR beta chains.

A note on this clone: Antigen unknown.

Trimming cost V 2 bases and J 3 bases, with 13 bases left between them. The CDR3 totals 15 residues. Germline V gene lookup returns CDR1 SGHTA and CDR2 FQGTGA. The data were produced by immunoSEQ multiplex PCR, yet TCRdb's version contains in-frame clones alone and is incomplete. The repertoire consists of 250,000 to 350,000 clones, with 86% occurring once and the leading ten covering 0.7% to 0.85%. The chain is built from TRBV7-3 and TRBJ1-1; D gene uncertain. Sequencing was performed on PBMCs. The sequence derives from a woman younger than 35 in good health and CMV-seronegative. For the CDR3, the DNA is TGTGCCAGCAGCTTACTCCCCGACACTCACACTGAAGCTTTCTTT. It yields the protein CASSLLPDTHTEAFF.